The 27 T cell receptor beta chains given below trace back to one sample, sequenced in a study of blood T cell repertoires in COVID-19. Sequenced by immunoSEQ multiplex PCR; TCRdb stores in-frame clones only, minus some. The data hold a few hundred thousand clones, with more than 85% observed a single time. Source material: peripheral blood. These receptors were taken from a person under 30 with COVID-19, enrolled during active disease.

The rearrangement links TRBV10-1 to TRBJ2-7, with 9 bases identical to TRBD1. This CDR3 contains 16 residues. The germline gives CDR1 WNHNN, CDR2 SYGVQD (reference sequence). The J segment lost 1 base and the V segment lost 6 bases, leaving 10 bases of the junction unmatched. In nucleotides, the CDR3 is TGCGCCAGCAGCCTCTTCGGGGACAGGGCGTCCTACGAGCAGTACTTC. Translation gives CASSLFGDRASYEQYF.

The V gene is TRBV27, the J gene TRBJ2-6; D remains ambiguous. This CDR3 spans 16 amino acids. Germline assignment: CDR1 MNHEY and CDR2 SMNVEV (reference sequence). V was clipped by 5 bases and J by 0 bases, with 11 bases between them. Here the CDR3 reads CASSISKHSGANVLTF. The CDR3 DNA is TGTGCCAGCAGTATCTCGAAGCACTCTGGGGCCAACGTCCTGACTTTC. The full variable domain, with the rest looked up from reference TRBV27 and TRBJ2-6, is EAQVTQNPRYLITVTGKKLTVTCSQNMNHEYMSWYRQDPGLGLRQIYYSMNVEVTDKGDVPEGYKVSRKEKRNFPLILESPSPNQTSLYFCASSISKHSGANVLTFGAGSRLTVL.

The V gene is TRBV27, the J gene TRBJ1-1; 7 bases map to TRBD1. The CDR3 totals 13 residues. J was trimmed by 3 bases and V by 6 bases; bases with no gene match: 4. Germline assignment: CDR1 MNHEY and CDR2 SMNVEV (reference sequence). The CDR3 region is CASSLGQDTEAFF. CDR3 in DNA: TGTGCCAGCAGCCTCGGACAGGACACTGAAGCTTTCTTT.

The chain carries TRBV7-6 and TRBJ2-2; 11 positions match TRBD2. Losses at the gene ends were 0 bases for V and 1 base for J; bases not matched to a gene: 4. The CDR3 is 18 residues long. Per germline, CDR1 SGHVS and CDR2 FNYEAQ. The CDR3 nucleotides are TGTGCCAGCAGCTTAGCGTCACTAGCGGGAGAGAACACCGGGGAGCTGTTTTTT. Its translation is CASSLASLAGENTGELFF.

The V call is TRBV7-9, the J call TRBJ2-3; 7 bases map to TRBD2. With 8 bases clipped from V and 9 bases from J, the junction kept 8 bases outside the gene matches. There are 12 residues in the CDR3. CDR1 and CDR2 (germline): SEHNR, FQNEAQ (reference sequence). The CDR3 sequence is CASGAGYATQYF. The CDR3 DNA sequence: TGTGCCAGCGGAGCGGGATATGCGACGCAGTATTTT.

The chain carries TRBV14 and TRBJ2-7; D is undetermined. CDR3 length: 15 amino acids. V dropped 0 bases and J dropped 3 bases, with 12 bases sitting between them. Looked up from germline, CDR1 is SGHDN and CDR2 is FVKESK. CDR3: CASSQDPNSSYEQYF. The CDR3 bases are TGTGCCAGCAGCCAAGATCCTAACTCTAGCTACGAGCAGTACTTC.

This clone has a handful of counts. This rearrangement joins TRBV19 to TRBJ2-7; the D gene is possibly TRBD2 (6 bases). In germline, CDR1 is LNHDA, CDR2 SQIVND (reference sequence). The ends were cut back, 5 bases at V and 7 bases at J, with 18 bases in the middle. The CDR3 totals 14 residues. The DNA of the CDR3 is TGTGCCAGTAGTCGAGGTGGGACTCTCGGAGAGCAGTACTTC. Translation gives CASSRGGTLGEQYF.

The rearrangement joins TRBV6-5 to TRBJ1-2, with 7 bases identical to TRBD1. The CDR3 has 14 amino acids. Per germline, CDR1 MNHEY and CDR2 SVGAGI. The trim removed 7 bases at V and 6 bases at J, leaving 11 bases unmatched. DNA for the CDR3: TGTGCCAGCAACCAAGACAGGGTGAAGGATGGCTACACCTTC. Its protein is CASNQDRVKDGYTF.

The genes are TRBV5-6 and TRBJ2-2, with 12 bases identical to TRBD2. From germline, CDR1 is SGHDT and CDR2 YYEEEE. The CDR3 spans 16 residues. Losses at the gene ends were 6 bases for V and 3 bases for J; bases not matched to a gene: 6. The CDR3 DNA follows: TGTGCCAGCAACCCACTAGCGGGAGGATACACCGGGGAGCTGTTTTTT. Translation gives CASNPLAGGYTGELFF.

The chain recombines TRBV9 with TRBJ2-3; possible D gene TRBD1, 6 bases. CDR1 SGDLS and CDR2 YYNGEE come from the germline V gene. This CDR3 has 18 residues. V was cut by 4 bases and J by 2 bases, with 23 bases left in between. The CDR3 coding sequence is TGTGCCAGCAGCTCCGGACAGCGTAGCTCTAGTTTCACAGATACGCAGTATTTT. It specifies CASSSGQRSSSFTDTQYF. The full variable domain, rest sourced from reference TRBV9 and TRBJ2-3, is DSGVTQTPKHLITATGQRVTLRCSPRSGDLSVYWYQQSLDQGLQFLIQYYNGEERAKGNILERFSAQQFPDLHSELNLSSLELGDSALYFCASSSGQRSSSFTDTQYFGPGTRLTVL.

Here the CDR3 DNA reads TGCGCCAGCTCCGGCGGGGGAATGACTGAAGCTTTCTTT. The encoded protein is CASSGGGMTEAFF. The chain carries TRBV10-2 and TRBJ1-1; tentative D call: TRBD1 (5 bases). V shed 8 bases and J shed 5 bases, with 15 bases lying between them. The CDR3 loop spans 13 amino acids. Germline V gene sequence: CDR1 WSHSY, CDR2 SAAADI.

The chain uses TRBV10-3 and TRBJ1-5; 7 bases agree with TRBD1. From germline, CDR1 is ENHRY and CDR2 SYGVKD. The CDR3 runs to 15 residues. V shed 1 base and J 0 bases; nucleotides not matched to a gene: 0. The CDR3 region has the DNA TGTGCCATCAGTGAGTGGGACAGTAGCAATCAGCCCCAGCATTTT. This translates into CAISEWDSSNQPQHF.

V and J are TRBV7-2 and TRBJ1-6, with D possibly matching TRBD1 (5 bases). CDR1 and CDR2 (germline): SGHTA, FQGNSA. The CDR3 spans 15 residues. V was clipped by 6 bases and J by 6 bases, with 15 bases between them. This CDR3 reads CASRQQEGRNSPLHF. The CDR3 coding sequence is TGTGCCAGCAGACAGCAGGAGGGGCGTAATTCACCCCTCCACTTT. The complete variable domain, with remaining parts taken from reference TRBV7-2 and TRBJ1-6, reads GAGVSQSPSNKVTEKGKDVELRCDPISGHTALYWYRQSLGQGLEFLIYFQGNSAPDKSGLPSDRFSAERTGGSVSTLTIQRTQQEDSAVYLCASRQQEGRNSPLHFGNGTRLTVT.

The chain couples TRBV4-1 to TRBJ2-5; D may be TRBD1 (6 bases). Trimming took 2 bases from V and 2 from J, leaving 9 bases between them. Per the germline V gene, CDR1 is MGHRA and CDR2 is YSYEKL. CDR3 size: 14 residues. The CDR3 DNA reads as TGCGCCAGCAGCCAATTGACAGGACAAGAGACCCAGTACTTC. This gives the protein CASSQLTGQETQYF.

CDR3 residues: CASSLGLAGDGTDTQYF. The DNA for the CDR3 is TGCGCCAGCAGCCTCGGACTAGCGGGAGACGGCACAGATACGCAGTATTTT. The chain couples TRBV5-1 to TRBJ2-3; TRBD2 matches at 13 bases. This CDR3 contains 17 residues. Germline CDR1 reads SGHRS; CDR2 reads YFSETQ. Unmatched junction bases numbered 6, after V lost 4 bases and J lost 1 base.

The chain employs TRBV7-2 and TRBJ2-7, with D possibly being TRBD2 (6 bases). The CDR3 spans 16 residues. V shed 1 base and J shed 3 bases, with 16 bases lying between them. Looked up from germline, CDR1 is SGHTA and CDR2 is FQGNSA. CDR3 loop: CASSLGLTGAIYEQYF. The CDR3 DNA follows: TGTGCCAGCAGCTTAGGGTTGACGGGAGCGATCTACGAGCAGTACTTC.

The chain joins TRBV6-5 to TRBJ1-1; possibly TRBD1 for D (6 bases). Germline V CDR1 and CDR2: MNHEY, SVGAGI. Trimming removed 2 bases from V and 5 bases from J, with 15 bases in between. CDR3 length: 15 residues. The CDR3 region is CASSYGGQWETEAFF. CDR3 DNA: TGTGCCAGCAGTTACGGGGGACAATGGGAGACTGAAGCTTTCTTT.

For the CDR3, the DNA is TGTGCCAGCAGCTTGGCCGCAGGGGAACAGTACTTC. This gives the protein CASSLAAGEQYF. The J gene is TRBJ2-7, the V gene TRBV5-4; D possibly corresponds to TRBD1 (6 bases). The CDR3 consists of 12 residues. Trimming removed 0 bases at V and 10 bases at J, with 11 bases between. Germline CDR1 reads SGHNT; CDR2 reads YYREEE (reference sequence).

The CDR3 DNA is TGTGCCAGCCGGGGACTAGCAGAGACCCAGTACTTC. The encoded protein is CASRGLAETQYF. V usage is TRBV7-2 and J usage is TRBJ2-5, with 9 bases fitting TRBD2. The junction had 2 bases not matched to a gene; V was cut back by 8 bases and J by 4 bases. The CDR3 sequence is 12 residues long. CDR1 and CDR2 from the germline V gene are SGHTA and FQGNSA.

The chain combines TRBV6-5 with TRBJ1-6, with TRBD1 matching over 9 bases. With V trimmed by 7 bases and J by 6 bases, 1 base remained unmatched. The CDR3 totals 13 residues. CDR1 is MNHEY and CDR2 is SVGAGI in the germline V gene. This chain's CDR3 is CASKGQGNSPLHF. The CDR3 nucleotides are TGTGCCAGCAAGGGACAGGGTAATTCACCCCTCCACTTT.

The J gene is TRBJ1-4, the V gene TRBV19, with 7 bases lining up with TRBD1. Germline CDR1 LNHDA, CDR2 SQIVND (reference sequence). The CDR3 runs to 13 residues. V dropped 6 bases and J dropped 7; count of bases not matched to a gene: 5. Written as DNA, the CDR3 is TGTGCCAGTAGGAGGGGGCCGGGTGAAAAACTGTTTTTT. Amino acid sequence: CASRRGPGEKLFF.

This chain links TRBV18 with TRBJ2-3; the D gene is possibly TRBD2 (6 bases). There are 15 residues in the CDR3. Per germline, CDR1 KGHSH and CDR2 LQKENI. Trimming pared 0 bases from V and 3 bases from J, leaving 10 bases between. CDR3 in amino acids: CASSPPGGGTDTQYF. The CDR3 DNA reads TGTGCCAGCTCACCACCGGGGGGAGGTACAGATACGCAGTATTTT.

The V gene is TRBV28, the J gene TRBJ1-2; 9 positions match TRBD1. The junction had 8 bases not matched to a gene; V was cut back by 5 bases and J by 4 bases. The CDR3 runs to 15 residues. The germline V gene encodes CDR1 MDHEN and CDR2 SYDVKM. CDR3 sequence: CASSPSGTGRYGYTF. Written as DNA, the CDR3 is TGTGCCAGCAGTCCCAGCGGGACAGGGCGCTATGGCTACACCTTC.

The chain has TRBV9 and TRBJ1-2, with TRBD1 matching 8 bases. The J segment lost 3 bases and the V segment lost 5 bases, leaving 6 bases of the junction unmatched. CDR1 is SGDLS, CDR2 YYNGEE, per germline. The CDR3 length is 14 residues. CDR3 sequence (DNA): TGTGCCAGCAGAGGAGCACAGGGGGACTATGGCTACACCTTC. Amino acids: CASRGAQGDYGYTF.

DNA for the CDR3: TGTGCCAGCTCCCTCCGACAGGGCGAAAGCTCTGGGGCCAACGTCCTGACTTTC. Translated: CASSLRQGESSGANVLTF. This chain uses TRBV18 with TRBJ2-6, with TRBD1 matching 7 bases. V shed 6 bases, J shed 0 bases, and the junction held 11 bases outside the gene matches. Germline V gives CDR1 KGHSH, CDR2 LQKENI. The CDR3 runs to 18 residues.

This sequence joins TRBV11-2 and TRBJ2-7; D may be TRBD1 (6 bases). Germline assignment: CDR1 SGHAT and CDR2 FQNNGV. V lost 8 bases to trimming and J lost 1 base, with 15 bases between them. This CDR3 has 14 amino acids. CDR3 DNA: TGTGCCAGCGGAAATTACAGGGATTCCTACGAGCAGTACTTC. Encoded protein: CASGNYRDSYEQYF.

The V gene is TRBV9, the J gene TRBJ1-6, with D hard to call. Trimming cost V 3 bases and J 6 bases, with 7 bases left between them. This CDR3 is 13 amino acids long. Germline CDR1 is SGDLS and CDR2 is YYNGEE. Here the CDR3 reads CASSEGLNSPLHF. As DNA, the CDR3 is TGTGCCAGCAGCGAAGGACTTAATTCACCCCTCCACTTT. Full variable domain (rest looked up from reference TRBV9 and TRBJ1-6): DSGVTQTPKHLITATGQRVTLRCSPRSGDLSVYWYQQSLDQGLQFLIQYYNGEERAKGNILERFSAQQFPDLHSELNLSSLELGDSALYFCASSEGLNSPLHFGNGTRLTVT.